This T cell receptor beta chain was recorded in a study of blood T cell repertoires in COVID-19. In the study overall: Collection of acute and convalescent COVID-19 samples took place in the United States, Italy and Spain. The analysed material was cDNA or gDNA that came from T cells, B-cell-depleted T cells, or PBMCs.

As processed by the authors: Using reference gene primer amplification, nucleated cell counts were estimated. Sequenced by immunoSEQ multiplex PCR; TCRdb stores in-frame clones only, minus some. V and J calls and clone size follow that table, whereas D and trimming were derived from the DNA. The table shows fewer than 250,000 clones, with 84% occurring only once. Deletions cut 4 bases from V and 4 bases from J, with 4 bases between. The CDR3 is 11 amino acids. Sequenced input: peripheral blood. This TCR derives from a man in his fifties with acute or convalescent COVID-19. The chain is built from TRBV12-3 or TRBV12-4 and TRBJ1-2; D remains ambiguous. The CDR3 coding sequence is TGTGCCAGCAGTTCCAGCTATGGCTACACCTTC. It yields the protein CASSSSYGYTF.